A single sample gave rise to the 22 T cell receptor beta chains below, sequenced in a study of blood T cells in healthy people across ages. With a J-beta primer mix and a sample-barcoded 5' primer, a second PCR ran roughly 6 to 11 cycles. TCRdb re-called the 5' RACE reads through MiXCR, storing one row per CDR3 protein. The sample lists some 640,000 distinct CDR3 sequences; around half were seen once. Sequencing input: blood. These receptor sequences come from a woman aged 60-75 years in good health.

The V call is TRBV6-5, the J call TRBJ2-3; D might be TRBD1 or TRBD2, each matching 6 bases. The CDR3 contains 15 residues. CDR1 is MNHEY and CDR2 is SVGAGI in the germline V gene. V lost 5 bases to trimming and J lost 2 bases, with 14 bases between them. CDR3 amino acids: CASSESRGHTDTQYF. CDR3 bases: TGTGCCAGCAGTGAATCCCGGGGGCACACAGATACGCAGTATTTT.

The chain is built from TRBV27 and TRBJ1-2; 7 positions agree with TRBD1. CDR1 MNHEY and CDR2 SMNVEV come from the germline V gene (reference sequence). The CDR3 has 14 residues. V lost 6 bases to trimming and J lost 3 bases; unmatched junction nucleotides: 7. The CDR3 sequence: CASRPTGFDYGYTF. CDR3 nucleotide sequence: TGTGCCAGCAGACCGACAGGGTTTGACTATGGCTACACCTTC.

V gene TRBV20-1 combines with J gene TRBJ2-1; 7 bases are a match to TRBD2. The junction had 7 bases not matched to a gene; V was cut back by 2 bases and J by 3 bases. The germline CDR1 and CDR2 sequences are DFQATT and SNEGSKA (reference sequence). CDR3 length equals 15 residues. The CDR3, as DNA: TGCAGTGCTAGATCCAGCGGGACCAACTACAATGAGCAGTTCTTC. This sequence encodes CSARSSGTNYNEQFF.

The genes are TRBV29-1 and TRBJ2-4; tentatively, D is TRBD1 or TRBD2 (5 bases each). The J call may be wrong; the DNA end is better matched by TRBJ2-7. Germline CDR1 reads SQVTM; CDR2 reads ANQGSEA. The length of the CDR3 is 13 residues. CDR3 coding DNA: TGCAGCGCTGCCGTGGGGGTAGACTACGAGCAGTACTTC. As protein: CSAAVGVDYEQYF.

V and J are TRBV19 and TRBJ2-3; 10 bases are a match to TRBD2. V shed 4 bases and J 5 bases; nucleotides not matched to a gene: 3. Germline V CDR1 and CDR2: LNHDA, SQIVND (reference sequence). This CDR3 is built from 14 residues. CDR3 bases: TGTGCCAGTAGTACTAGCGGGAGTAGAGATACGCAGTATTTT. Residues: CASSTSGSRDTQYF.

This sequence joins TRBV11-2 and TRBJ2-4; D call uncertain. Matching the DNA end better, TRBJ2-7 makes the J call doubtful. The germline V gene has CDR1 SGHAT and CDR2 FQNNGV. This CDR3 comprises 14 residues. This chain's CDR3 is CASSLVTRDGEQYF. CDR3 sequence (DNA): TGTGCCAGCAGCTTGGTAACAAGGGATGGCGAGCAGTACTTC.

This chain links TRBV2 with TRBJ2-2; D tentatively fits TRBD1 or TRBD2 (5 bases each). The V gene's germline CDR1 is SNHLY and CDR2 FYNNEI. Trimming shortened V by 7 bases and J by 0 bases, and 12 bases separated the two germline ends. CDR3 length equals 15 residues. This chain's CDR3 is CASILGVPNTGELFF. The CDR3 nucleotides are TGTGCCAGCATCTTGGGGGTGCCGAACACCGGGGAGCTGTTTTTT.

The rearrangement uses TRBV12-3 or TRBV12-4 and TRBJ2-7; D call uncertain. The CDR3 contains 13 residues. Trimming shortened V by 2 bases and J by 6 bases, and 11 bases separated the two germline ends. CDR3 in amino acids: CASSLLRGVEQYF. CDR3 in DNA: TGTGCCAGCAGTTTATTAAGAGGAGTCGAGCAGTACTTC.

This rearrangement joins TRBV9 to TRBJ2-5; 8 nucleotides line up with TRBD2. The J call is doubtful: the DNA matches TRBJ2-7 better. The germline gives CDR1 SGDLS, CDR2 YYNGEE. The length of the CDR3 is 13 residues. CDR3 DNA sequence: TGTGCCAGCAGCGGAGGACTAGCCTCCGAGCAGTACTTC. Encoded protein: CASSGGLASEQYF.

The chain couples TRBV2 to TRBJ2-3; a possible D gene is TRBD2 (5 bases). Germline CDR1 reads SNHLY; CDR2 reads FYNNEI. Trimming left V 8 bases short and J 0 bases short, with 12 bases between. There are 14 residues in the CDR3. CDR3 nucleotide sequence: TGTGCCAGCGGGAGTAGGAAAAGCACAGATACGCAGTATTTT. This translates into CASGSRKSTDTQYF.

The chain joins TRBV29-1 to TRBJ2-7, with D possibly matching TRBD1 (6 bases). The ends were cut back, 4 bases at V and 7 bases at J, with 14 bases in the middle. CDR1 is SQVTM and CDR2 is ANQGSEA in the germline V gene. CDR3 size: 12 residues. CDR3 nucleotide sequence: TGCAGCGTTGCAACAGGGTACGGAGAGCAGTACTTC. It is translated as CSVATGYGEQYF.

A note on this clonotype: This sequence may be a read error, since a much larger clone differs from it by one base. J is TRBJ1-2 and V is TRBV5-1; possibly TRBD1 for D (5 bases). Looked up from germline, CDR1 is SGHRS and CDR2 is YFSETQ. This CDR3 contains 15 residues. In nucleotides, the CDR3 is TGCGTCAGCAGCTTGAGAGCAACGGGGGACTATGGCTACACCTTC. Its protein product is CVSSLRATGDYGYTF.

This chain joins TRBV12-3 or TRBV12-4 and TRBJ1-3; TRBD1 might be the D (5 bases). The germline V and J ends were trimmed by 11 bases and 0 bases, with 17 bases remaining between them. The CDR3 totals 15 residues. The CDR3 DNA reads as TGTGCCTCCGGGGGACCACTATTCTCTGGAAACACCATATATTTT. It encodes CASGGPLFSGNTIYF.

This clonotype was detected once. A junction end diverges from the germline sequence, so it may reflect a read error. The chain recombines TRBV29-1 with TRBJ2-7; 9 nucleotides match TRBD1. Germline CDR1 and CDR2: SQVTM and ANQGSEA. There are 15 residues in the CDR3. CDR3 amino acids: CSVEAGTGTSYEQYF. As DNA, the CDR3 is TGCAGCGTAGAAGCCGGGACAGGGACCTCCTACGAGCAGTACTTC.

The genes are TRBV20-1 and TRBJ2-2; no firm D call. The V gene's germline CDR1 is DFQATT and CDR2 SNEGSKA (reference sequence). CDR3 length equals 12 residues. Trimming shortened V by 0 bases and J by 5 bases, and 4 bases separated the two germline ends. CDR3 in amino acids: CSAREQTGELFF. The CDR3 DNA reads TGCAGTGCTAGAGAGCAGACCGGGGAGCTGTTTTTT.

The J gene is TRBJ2-1, the V gene TRBV6-2 or TRBV6-3, with 9 positions matching TRBD1. Per germline, CDR1 MNHEY and CDR2 SVGEGT. The CDR3 has 12 residues. The J segment lost 13 bases and the V segment lost 4 bases, leaving 5 bases of the junction unmatched. DNA for the CDR3: TGTGCCAGCAGTTCCCGGGACAGGGTACAGTTCTTC. It encodes CASSSRDRVQFF.

The rearrangement links TRBV20-1 to TRBJ2-5; TRBD2 matches at 7 bases. Germline values: CDR1 DFQATT, CDR2 SNEGSKA (reference sequence). The CDR3 contains 14 residues. V lost 3 bases and J lost 11; bases outside the gene matches: 15. This CDR3 is CSASERRGGREQYF. The CDR3 DNA sequence: TGCAGTGCTAGTGAAAGACGGGGAGGGAGAGAGCAGTACTTC.

This clonotype was seen only a few times. The rearrangement links TRBV3-1 to TRBJ2-1, with 9 bases aligning to TRBD2. The length of the CDR3 is 14 residues. Germline V lookup: CDR1 LGHDT, CDR2 YNNKEL (reference sequence). V dropped 5 bases and J dropped 6; count of bases not matched to a gene: 5. DNA of the CDR3: TGTGCCAGCAGCGTAGCGGGAGCAATCAATGAGCAGTTCTTC. This gives the protein CASSVAGAINEQFF.

The chain couples TRBV20-1 to TRBJ2-1; D might be TRBD1 (6 bases). V lost 3 bases to trimming and J lost 2 bases, with 11 bases between them. This CDR3 spans 14 amino acids. The germline V gene encodes CDR1 DFQATT and CDR2 SNEGSKA (reference sequence). In DNA form, the CDR3 reads TGCAGTGCTAGTACGGCAGGGGCCTACAATGAGCAGTTCTTC. Its translation is CSASTAGAYNEQFF.

As DNA, the CDR3 is TGTGCCAGCAGCCCCGGGGACAGGGGGTACGGTTCACCCCTCCACTTT. The encoded protein is CASSPGDRGYGSPLHF. The chain carries TRBV28 and TRBJ1-6, with 11 bases lining up with TRBD1. In germline, CDR1 is MDHEN, CDR2 SYDVKM. CDR3 size: 16 residues. The trim removed 6 bases at V and 9 bases at J, leaving 10 bases unmatched.

This clonotype has a handful of counts. The rearrangement uses TRBV20-1 and TRBJ2-3; 9 bases agree with TRBD2. V was clipped by 3 bases and J by 2 bases; unmatched bases: 9. The CDR3 is 16 residues long. From germline, CDR1 is DFQATT and CDR2 SNEGSKA (reference sequence). The chain's CDR3 is CSASNPLAGYTDTQYF. For the CDR3, the DNA is TGCAGTGCTAGTAACCCTCTAGCGGGATACACAGATACGCAGTATTTT.

J is TRBJ2-1 and V is TRBV11-2; D might be TRBD1 or TRBD2, each matching 5 bases. Germline loops: CDR1 SGHAT, CDR2 FQNNGV. The CDR3 covers 11 residues. Between the trimmed V and J ends, which lost 1 base and 12 bases, there was a span of 7 bases. The CDR3 nucleotides are TGTGCCAGCAGCTTAGGGGACGGGCAGTTCTTC. The encoded protein is CASSLGDGQFF.